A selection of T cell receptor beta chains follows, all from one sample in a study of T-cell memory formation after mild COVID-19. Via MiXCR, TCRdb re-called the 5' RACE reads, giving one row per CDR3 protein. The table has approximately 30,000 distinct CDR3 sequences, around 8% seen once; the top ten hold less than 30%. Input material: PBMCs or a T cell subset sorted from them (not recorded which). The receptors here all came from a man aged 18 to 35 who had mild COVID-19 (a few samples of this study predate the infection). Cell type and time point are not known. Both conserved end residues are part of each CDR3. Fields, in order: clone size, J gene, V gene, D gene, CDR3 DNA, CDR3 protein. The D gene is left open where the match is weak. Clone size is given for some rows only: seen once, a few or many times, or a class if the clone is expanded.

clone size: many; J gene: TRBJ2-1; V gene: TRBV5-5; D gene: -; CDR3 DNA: TGTGCCAGCAGCTTGGCGGGGGCCGATGAGCAGTTCTTC; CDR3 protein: CASSLAGADEQFF
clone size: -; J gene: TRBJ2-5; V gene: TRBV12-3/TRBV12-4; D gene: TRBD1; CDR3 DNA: TGTGCCAGCAGTGGGACAGGGCACCAAGAGACCCAGTACTTC; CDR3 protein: CASSGTGHQETQYF
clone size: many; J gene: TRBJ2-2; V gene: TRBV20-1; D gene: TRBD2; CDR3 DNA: TGCAGTGCTAAAGGCTCTAGCGGGGACACCGGGGAGCTGTTTTTT; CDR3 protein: CSAKGSSGDTGELFF
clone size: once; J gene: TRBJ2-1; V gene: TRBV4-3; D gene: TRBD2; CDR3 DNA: TGCGCCAGCAGCAATGCCCTAGCGGGAGGGCAGAGTGAGCAGTTCTTC; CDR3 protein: CASSNALAGGQSEQFF
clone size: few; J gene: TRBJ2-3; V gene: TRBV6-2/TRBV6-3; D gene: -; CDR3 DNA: TGTGCCAGCAGTTACATACAGTCCAGCACAGATACGCAGTATTTT; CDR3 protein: CASSYIQSSTDTQYF
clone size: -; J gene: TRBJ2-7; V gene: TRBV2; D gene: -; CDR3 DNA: TGTGCCAGCAGTCGATCATTCATCAGGGGCCACGAGCAGTACTTC; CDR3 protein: CASSRSFIRGHEQYF
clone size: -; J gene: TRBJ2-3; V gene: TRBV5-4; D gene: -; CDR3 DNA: TGTGCCAGCAGCTCCCAGGGGGGGGACTACACAGATACGCAGTATTTT; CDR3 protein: CASSSQGGDYTDTQYF
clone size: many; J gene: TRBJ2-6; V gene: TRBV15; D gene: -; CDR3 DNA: TGTGCCACCAGCAGAGATCTAGGGGACTCTGGGGCCAACGTCCTGACTTTC; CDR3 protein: CATSRDLGDSGANVLTF
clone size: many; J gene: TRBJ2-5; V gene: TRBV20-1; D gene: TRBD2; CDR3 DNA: TGCAGTGCTTCCAACCGAGGGCTAGCGGGGAATTACCAAGAGACCCAGTACTTC; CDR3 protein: CSASNRGLAGNYQETQYF
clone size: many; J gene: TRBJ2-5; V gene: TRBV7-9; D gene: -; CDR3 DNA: TGTGCCAGCCACCAGGAGACCCAGTACTTC; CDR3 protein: CASHQETQYF
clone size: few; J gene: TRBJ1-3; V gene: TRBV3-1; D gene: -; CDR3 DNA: TGTGCCAGCAGCGAGTGGCGGGGGCGCTCTGGAAACACCATATATTTT; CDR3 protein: CASSEWRGRSGNTIYF
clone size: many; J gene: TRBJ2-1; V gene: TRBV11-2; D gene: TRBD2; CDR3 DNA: TGTGCCAGCAGCCCGACTAGCGTGAATGAGCAGTTCTTC; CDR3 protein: CASSPTSVNEQFF
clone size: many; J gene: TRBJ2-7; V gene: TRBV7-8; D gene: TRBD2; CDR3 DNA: TGTGCCAGCAGCTTAGCCCTAGCGGACGAGCAGTACTTC; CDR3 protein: CASSLALADEQYF
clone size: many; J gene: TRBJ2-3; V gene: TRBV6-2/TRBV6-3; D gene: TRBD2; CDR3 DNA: TGTGCCAGCAGTCACTCCCGGGAGGGAGGCACAGATACGCAGTATTTT; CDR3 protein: CASSHSREGGTDTQYF
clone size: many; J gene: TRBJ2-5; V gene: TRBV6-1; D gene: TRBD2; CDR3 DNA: TGTGCCAGCAGTGAAGCGATCGGTAGCGGGGAAGAGACCCAGTACTTC; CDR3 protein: CASSEAIGSGEETQYF
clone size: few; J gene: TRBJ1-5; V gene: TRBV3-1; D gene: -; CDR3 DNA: TGTGCCAGCAGCCTTAATAGCAATCAGCCCCAGCATTTT; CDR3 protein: CASSLNSNQPQHF
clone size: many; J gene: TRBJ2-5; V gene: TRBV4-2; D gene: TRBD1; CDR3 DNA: TGTGCCAGCAGCCAAGATAGGTCCAGGGGGCTGGAGACCCAGTACTTC; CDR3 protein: CASSQDRSRGLETQYF
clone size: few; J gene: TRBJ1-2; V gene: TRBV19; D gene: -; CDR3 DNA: TGTGCCAGTAGTATAGGGACAGCTTATGGCTACACCTTC; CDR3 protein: CASSIGTAYGYTF
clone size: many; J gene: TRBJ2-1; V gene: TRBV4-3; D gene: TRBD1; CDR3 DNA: TGCGCCAGCAGCCAAGAGGGCTACAGGGGGCTGGCCTACAATGAGCAGTTCTTC; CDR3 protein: CASSQEGYRGLAYNEQFF
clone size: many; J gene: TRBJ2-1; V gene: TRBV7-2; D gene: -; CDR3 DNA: TGTGCCAGCAGAGTCACCGGGACCGATTACAATGAGCAGTTCTTC; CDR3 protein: CASRVTGTDYNEQFF
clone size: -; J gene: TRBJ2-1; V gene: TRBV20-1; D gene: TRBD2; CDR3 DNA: TGCAGTGCTAGAGAAAGCGGGAGGGGAAATGAGCAGTTCTTC; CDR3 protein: CSARESGRGNEQFF
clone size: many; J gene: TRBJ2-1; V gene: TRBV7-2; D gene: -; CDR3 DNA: TGTGCCAGTACTCTCGGCAATGAGCAGTTCTTC; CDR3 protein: CASTLGNEQFF
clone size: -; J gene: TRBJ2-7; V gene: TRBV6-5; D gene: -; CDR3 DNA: TGTGCCAGCAGTTACTCGGCGGGTGCCTCCTACGAGCAGTACTTC; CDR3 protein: CASSYSAGASYEQYF
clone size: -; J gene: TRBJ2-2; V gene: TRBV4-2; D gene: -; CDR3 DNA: TGTGCCAGCAGCCAAGTCGTTTCGAACACCGGGGAGCTGTTTTTT; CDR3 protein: CASSQVVSNTGELFF
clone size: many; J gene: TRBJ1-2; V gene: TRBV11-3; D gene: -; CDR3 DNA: TGTGCCAGCAGCCCCAGGGTCGGCGGCTACACCTTC; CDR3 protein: CASSPRVGGYTF
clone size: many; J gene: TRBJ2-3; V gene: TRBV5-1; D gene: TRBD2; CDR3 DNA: TGCGCCAGCAGCTCGCTAGCGGGGGGACTCACAGATACGCAGTATTTT; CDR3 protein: CASSSLAGGLTDTQYF